What follows describes a single TCR beta chain. This clone was counted a few times. No cognate antigen has been identified for it. No quality values exist for individual bases; no much larger clone is one base distant. At diagnosis, peripheral blood, uninvolved tumor-adjacent lung and tumor were collected and stored as a combination of fresh-frozen and FFPE material. For TCR repertoire profiling, blood samples were analyzed as peripheral blood mononuclear cells. CDR1 is given as SQVTM and CDR2 as ANQGSEA, both from the germline V gene. For this chain, trimming is 3 bases at the V end and 1 base at the J end, and the number of junction bases without a gene match is 5. The CDR3 spans 14 residues, from the cysteine through the phenylalanine. The retained sequence is limited to the CDR3, 42 bases, with the frame set at the first base. TCR beta CDR3 regions were sequenced from DNA using the immunoSEQ Assay. As for the authors' bioinformatics: To compute T cell density, TCR beta template counts were normalized to usable DNA, which was estimated by amplifying housekeeping genes. Richness was estimated using the preseqR package, with extrapolation to 400,000 templates for PBMC samples and to 120,000 templates for tissue samples. Clonality was calculated as one minus Pielou's evenness. Tissue-enriched TCRs were identified by differential abundance testing using productive amino-acid clonotypes, minimum total count 5 and alpha 0.1. The Jaccard Index and the Morisita Overlap Index were used to measure repertoire overlap between compartments. GLIPH grouped TCR beta CDR3s together with public tetramer-defined viral CDR3s, and a viral motif had to include at least three viral sequences and show V-gene enrichment. The clones in this table, taken by TCRdb from immuneACCESS, are in-frame only. Not every clone is retained; where verified, under half of the shortfall comes from an unresolved V gene, and the cause of the rest is unknown. V and J calls and clone size are those listed in that table; D and trimming were worked out from the DNA. The sample contains tens of thousands of clones, 70% to 85% of them found a single time. The ten largest clones take up under 1.5% of the sample.

The record originates from a study of T cells in localized non-small cell lung cancer (dated by TCRdb to 2019 to 2021). A note on the overall study: The study analyzed T cell repertoires of a few hundred early-stage NSCLC patients, comparing tumors and uninvolved tumor-adjacent lungs. Of the NSCLC patients, 129 were male and approximately 99 were female, and the mean age was about 69 years. The cohort comprised approximately 240 treatment-naïve NSCLC patients with resected, localized lung tumors.

Beyond this particular receptor, the publication reports: Because the study design was exploratory, TCR variables were selected using unadjusted p-values without false-discovery rate correction. Uninvolved tumor-adjacent lung showed the highest T cell clonality, higher than tumor, which suggests more focused antigenic responses in the adjacent lung. Longer overall survival was associated with higher blood T cell density, whereas shorter survival was associated with higher adjacent-lung clonality. Because multi-region tumor sequencing was not done, intratumor heterogeneity could not be ruled out. A median of around 57 of the top 100 tumor clones were detected in paired uninvolved adjacent lung, and some 30 of these tumor clones were also found among the top 100 clones of the paired uninvolved adjacent lung.

The chain joins TRBV29-1 to TRBJ1-1, with 7 bases aligning to TRBD1. The material was peripheral blood, obtained before any cancer treatment. The TCR originated in a female donor of 60 years or more with stage I lung adenocarcinoma. The DNA sequence is as follows: TGCAGCGTTGATTCAAGGACAGGGAACACTGAAGCTTTCTTT. Translated, this is CSVDSRTGNTEAFF.